This T cell receptor (beta chain) originates from a study of response to subunit inactivated influenza vaccine. This clonotype was seen a handful of times. Antigen specificity is unknown. General study points: It was suggested by the authors that few new T cells are recruited by each seasonal influenza vaccination.

The germline gives CDR1 DFQATT, CDR2 SNEGSKA (reference sequence). The V gene lost 5 bases and the J gene lost 0 bases, with 7 bases spanning the gap. This CDR3 region has 12 residues. TCRdb re-analysed the RT-PCR reads in MiXCR, keeping a single row per CDR3 protein. The sample holds approximately 500,000 distinct CDR3 sequences, 14% seen once. This specimen consisted of PBMCs from blood, obtained 11 to 12 days after vaccination. The source of this sequence is a man between 45 and 60 years old who received an inactivated influenza vaccine. The J gene is TRBJ1-1, the V gene TRBV20-1; D is unresolved. This CDR3 is CSAFALNTEAFF. The CDR3 nucleotides are TGCAGTGCTTTTGCCCTGAACACTGAAGCTTTCTTT.